One and the same sample provided the 6 T cell receptor beta chains below, sequenced in a study of T cells in localized non-small cell lung cancer. Generated by immunoSEQ multiplex PCR, the TCRdb table keeps only in-frame clones and is missing some. The sample has 7,000 or so clones; approximately 50% are singletons. Sample: lymph node tissue, taken before any cancer treatment. Every receptor here comes from a female donor aged 60 or older with stage I lung adenocarcinoma.

The rearrangement joins TRBV6-8 to TRBJ1-5; the D gene is possibly TRBD1 (5 bases). The CDR3 sequence is 19 residues long. V was clipped by 3 bases and J by 2 bases, with 23 bases between them. CDR1 MNHGY and CDR2 SAAAGT come from the germline V gene. The CDR3, as DNA: TGTGCCAGCAGTTATTCTTCGGTAATAGCGGGGGTAGGCAATCAGCCCCAGCATTTT. Protein: CASSYSSVIAGVGNQPQHF.

The chain uses TRBV9 and TRBJ2-5; unclear D gene. The CDR3 spans 14 residues. With 0 bases removed from V and 5 bases from J, the gap between germline ends came to 11 bases. Germline V gene data show CDR1 as SGDLS and CDR2 as YYNGEE. The CDR3 nucleotides are TGTGCCAGCAGCGTAGAGATCAGTCGGGAGACCCAGTACTTC. Translating gives CASSVEISRETQYF.

A few counts support this clone. V gene TRBV11-3 combines with J gene TRBJ2-5, with 10 positions matching TRBD1. The CDR3 sequence is 15 residues long. Germline trimming cut 3 bases from V and 5 bases from J; bases unmatched to any gene: 6. Germline lookup yields CDR1 SGHNT and CDR2 YENEEA. CDR3 protein: CASSLTGGAWETQYF. For the CDR3, the DNA is TGTGCCAGCAGCTTGACAGGGGGCGCGTGGGAGACCCAGTACTTC. Supplemented by reference TRBV11-3 and TRBJ2-5, the full variable domain reads EAGVVQSPRYKIIEKKQPVAFWCNPISGHNTLYWYLQNLGQGPELLIRYENEEAVDDSQLPKDRFSAERLKGVDSTLKIQPAELGDSAVYLCASSLTGGAWETQYFGPGTRLLVL.

The chain links TRBV5-1 to TRBJ2-6; D gene unclear. This CDR3 has 15 residues. Germline V CDR1 and CDR2: SGHRS, YFSETQ. V was clipped by 0 bases and J by 0 bases, with 4 bases between them. CDR3 sequence: CASSLDSSGANVLTF. The CDR3 DNA is TGCGCCAGCAGCTTGGACAGCTCTGGGGCCAACGTCCTGACTTTC.

The rearrangement uses TRBV11-3 and TRBJ1-3; 8 bases map to TRBD1. Germline loops: CDR1 SGHNT, CDR2 YENEEA. Trimming cost V 5 bases and J 3 bases; bases outside gene matches: 9. This CDR3 has 16 amino acids. The CDR3 here is CASSRIRQGSGNTIYF. The CDR3 bases are TGTGCCAGCAGCCGGATTCGACAGGGGAGTGGAAACACCATATATTTT.

This sequence joins TRBV6-4 and TRBJ1-5; 10 positions agree with TRBD1. Germline values: CDR1 MRHNA, CDR2 SNTAGT. V shed 5 bases and J 5 bases; nucleotides not matched to a gene: 6. The CDR3 totals 15 residues. The CDR3 DNA is TGTGCCAGCAGTTATGGCGGGACAGGGGATCAGCCCCAGCATTTT. It translates to CASSYGGTGDQPQHF.